The 26 T cell receptor beta chains reported below all come from one sample, sequenced in a study of blood T cell repertoires in COVID-19. Generated by immunoSEQ multiplex PCR, the TCRdb table keeps only in-frame clones and is missing some. The profile shows tens of thousands of clones, approximately 82% of them singletons. The sample comprised peripheral blood. Receptor source: a man aged 80 or over with acute or convalescent COVID-19.

This clone was seen once. The junction does not match germline at one end; this may be a read error. Distinct nucleotide sequences in the sample also encode this CDR3. The V call is TRBV5-1, the J call TRBJ1-6; 9 bases fit TRBD1. This CDR3 region has 14 residues. Germline assignment: CDR1 SGHRS and CDR2 YFSETQ. CDR3: CASSPGTGNSPLHF. CDR3 DNA: TGCGCCAGCAGTCCCGGGACAGGGAACTCACCCCTCCATTTT.

V and J are TRBV30 and TRBJ1-3; no clear D gene. CDR1 and CDR2 (germline): GTSNPN, SVGIG (reference sequence). V lost 3 bases and J 3 bases, leaving 6 bases between the germline ends. The CDR3 is 12 amino acids. CDR3 in amino acids: CAWRGVGNTIYF. The DNA of the CDR3 is TGTGCCTGGAGGGGAGTTGGAAACACCATATATTTT.

This rearrangement joins TRBV11-3 to TRBJ1-1, with 9 bases identical to TRBD1. CDR3 length: 15 amino acids. Trimming at V came to 5 bases and at J to 0 bases, leaving 4 bases not matched to a gene. Germline CDR1 and CDR2: SGHNT and YENEEA. The CDR3 nucleotides read TGTGCCAGCAGCACGGGACAGGGATTGAACACTGAAGCTTTCTTT. This translates into CASSTGQGLNTEAFF.

The chain uses TRBV15 and TRBJ1-1; 8 nucleotides match TRBD1. The length of the CDR3 is 17 residues. CDR1 is LNHNV, CDR2 YYDKDF, per germline (reference sequence). Trimming cost V 3 bases and J 3 bases; bases outside gene matches: 12. The CDR3 sequence is CATSSETLETGDTEAFF. The CDR3 DNA reads TGTGCCACCAGCAGCGAAACATTGGAGACAGGGGACACTGAAGCTTTCTTT.

A few counts support this clone. The CDR3 DNA reads TGCAGCGTTCGACAGGGTCCAAATACTGGCTACACCTTC. Amino acid sequence: CSVRQGPNTGYTF. The chain couples TRBV29-1 to TRBJ1-2, with 7 bases fitting TRBD1. J lost 7 bases, V lost 5 bases, and 10 bases had no gene match. Germline V CDR1 and CDR2: SQVTM, ANQGSEA. The CDR3 contains 13 residues.

The J gene is TRBJ2-7, the V gene TRBV5-5; 9 bases fit TRBD1. After removal of 4 bases from V and 6 bases from J, the junction contained 14 bases not matched to a gene. Germline V CDR1 and CDR2: SGHKS, YYEKEE (reference sequence). The CDR3 spans 16 residues. The CDR3 sequence: CASSPLTPGQGGEQYF. Here the CDR3 DNA reads TGTGCCAGCAGCCCATTAACACCGGGACAGGGCGGCGAGCAGTACTTC.

This rearrangement joins TRBV6-5 to TRBJ1-1; the D is unclear. V was trimmed by 0 bases and J by 1 base, leaving 6 bases between them. CDR1 is MNHEY, CDR2 SVGAGI, per germline. This CDR3 contains 14 residues. The CDR3 protein is CASSYSEGNTEAFF. CDR3 coding DNA: TGTGCCAGCAGTTACTCGGAGGGGAACACTGAAGCTTTCTTT.

This rearrangement joins TRBV3-1 (or the pseudogene TRBV3-2) to TRBJ2-4; 8 bases line up with TRBD1. CDR1 is LGHDT and CDR2 is YNNKEL in the germline V gene (reference sequence). The CDR3 length is 15 residues. J gave up 0 bases and V 4 bases, and 2 bases lay outside the gene matches. CDR3 coding DNA: TGTGCCAGCAGCCGGACAGGGCTAGCCAAAAACATTCAGTACTTC. This codes for CASSRTGLAKNIQYF.

The chain joins TRBV7-9 to TRBJ1-4; D is undetermined. Germline CDR1 is SEHNR and CDR2 is FQNEAQ (reference sequence). Trimming took off 4 bases at V and 0 bases at J, with 6 bases between the two ends. This CDR3 comprises 14 residues. The CDR3 protein is CASSSPATNEKLFF. The CDR3 DNA reads TGTGCCAGCAGCTCCCCGGCAACTAATGAAAAACTGTTTTTT.

This rearrangement joins TRBV15 to TRBJ2-7; D is unresolved. V was cut by 3 bases and J by 2 bases, with 11 bases left in between. The CDR3 runs to 14 residues. Germline lookup yields CDR1 LNHNV and CDR2 YYDKDF (reference sequence). The CDR3 here is CATSSMAGPYEQYF. CDR3 nucleotide sequence: TGTGCCACCAGCAGTATGGCAGGCCCCTACGAGCAGTACTTC.

The chain employs TRBV5-1 and TRBJ1-1, with 9 positions matching TRBD1. Looked up from germline, CDR1 is SGHRS and CDR2 is YFSETQ. The CDR3 totals 14 residues. V lost 4 bases to trimming and J lost 5 bases; unmatched junction nucleotides: 6. Here the CDR3 reads CASSQGQGGTEAFF. The CDR3 region has the DNA TGCGCCAGCAGCCAGGGACAGGGAGGGACTGAAGCTTTCTTT.

The rearrangement joins TRBV3-1 (or the pseudogene TRBV3-2) to TRBJ2-7, with TRBD2 matching 13 bases. This CDR3 spans 16 amino acids. After removal of 4 bases from V and 4 bases from J, the junction contained 7 bases not matched to a gene. Germline CDR1 and CDR2: LGHDT and YNNKEL (reference sequence). The CDR3 reads CASSLQGTSGIYEQYF. CDR3 nucleotides: TGTGCCAGCAGCCTCCAAGGGACTAGCGGGATTTACGAGCAGTACTTC.

This chain uses TRBV29-1 with TRBJ1-5; TRBD1 aligns across 7 bases. The CDR3 extends over 13 amino acids. The J segment lost 4 bases and the V segment lost 4 bases, leaving 4 bases of the junction unmatched. Germline values: CDR1 SQVTM, CDR2 ANQGSEA. The CDR3 nucleotides are TGCAGCGTTGCGGGACAGAAAAATCAGCCCCAGCATTTT. Protein product: CSVAGQKNQPQHF.

The chain joins TRBV19 to TRBJ2-1; 9 bases match TRBD1. The trim removed 8 bases at V and 8 bases at J, leaving 7 bases unmatched. Looked up from germline, CDR1 is LNHDA and CDR2 is SQIVND (reference sequence). The CDR3 covers 13 residues. For the CDR3, the DNA is TGTGCCAGTTGGGGACAGGGTGCCGATGAGCAGTTCTTC. This sequence encodes CASWGQGADEQFF.

V gene TRBV7-9 combines with J gene TRBJ1-1; a possible D gene is TRBD1 (6 bases). Germline loops: CDR1 SEHNR, CDR2 FQNEAQ (reference sequence). This CDR3 has 13 residues. Trimming stripped 7 bases from V and 3 bases from J, with 12 bases between. The CDR3 sequence is CASNPYRDTEAFF. The CDR3 DNA is TGTGCCAGCAACCCTTACAGGGACACTGAAGCTTTCTTT.

This clone was seen more than once but under ten times. This chain links TRBV6-6 with TRBJ1-1; D is unresolved. V lost 5 bases to trimming and J lost 4 bases, with 5 bases between them. Germline V gene data show CDR1 as MNHNY and CDR2 as SVGAGI (reference sequence). This CDR3 is built from 11 residues. Here the CDR3 DNA reads TGTGCCAGCAGTGAGTCCACTGAAGCTTTCTTT. Its protein is CASSESTEAFF.

CDR3 loop: CASSLSSDSRQPQHF. The CDR3 DNA reads as TGTGCCAGCAGCTTATCTTCTGACAGCCGACAGCCCCAGCATTTT. The chain joins TRBV7-9 to TRBJ1-5; maybe TRBD1 (5 bases). The germline CDR1 and CDR2 sequences are SEHNR and FQNEAQ (reference sequence). The ends were cut back, 2 bases at V and 7 bases at J, with 15 bases in the middle. The CDR3 has 15 amino acids.

The chain is built from TRBV5-4 and TRBJ1-1, with D perhaps TRBD1 (5 bases). V lost 0 bases, J lost 5 bases, and 23 bases lay in between. Germline V lookup: CDR1 SGHNT, CDR2 YYREEE (reference sequence). This CDR3 has 18 residues. The CDR3 sequence: CASSLGGSGSSLVTEAFF. CDR3 coding DNA: TGTGCCAGCAGCTTGGGGGGCTCCGGATCCTCTTTGGTTACTGAAGCTTTCTTT.

In this sample, this clone turned up once. CDR3 in DNA: TGTGCCAGCAGAATTCTTCAGGGGTTTTACAATGGCTACACCTTC. This gives the protein CASRILQGFYNGYTF. J is TRBJ1-2 and V is TRBV2; possibly TRBD1 for D (6 bases). Germline V lookup: CDR1 SNHLY, CDR2 FYNNEI. The ends were cut back, 6 bases at V and 6 bases at J, with 20 bases in the middle. This CDR3 has 15 residues.

V is TRBV29-1 and J is TRBJ2-7; 11 bases are shared with TRBD1. The CDR3 spans 15 residues. V lost 7 bases to trimming and J lost 3 bases; unmatched junction nucleotides: 11. The germline V gene has CDR1 SQVTM and CDR2 ANQGSEA. CDR3 sequence: CSATGGTGGSYEQYF. The CDR3 nucleotides are TGCAGCGCCACAGGCGGGACAGGGGGTAGCTACGAGCAGTACTTC.

This chain connects TRBV20-1 to TRBJ2-5; TRBD1 matches at 8 bases. Per the germline V gene, CDR1 is DFQATT and CDR2 is SNEGSKA (reference sequence). V dropped 3 bases and J dropped 2; count of bases not matched to a gene: 5. The CDR3 length is 14 residues. For the CDR3, the DNA is TGCAGTGCTAGTAGGCGACAGGGGCAAGAGACCCAGTACTTC. Encoded protein: CSASRRQGQETQYF.

In its sample, this clone was seen once. This chain joins TRBV5-1 and TRBJ1-2; D is unresolved. The germline V and J ends were trimmed by 4 bases and 7 bases, with 8 bases remaining between them. This CDR3 is 11 amino acids long. CDR1 and CDR2 (germline): SGHRS, YFSETQ. CDR3 residues: CASSTDGGYTF. The CDR3 DNA follows: TGCGCCAGCAGCACAGATGGTGGCTACACCTTC.

This clone was detected only a few times. The rearrangement uses TRBV5-5 and TRBJ1-1; 7 bases match TRBD1. CDR3 length: 13 amino acids. Germline values: CDR1 SGHKS, CDR2 YYEKEE (reference sequence). The J segment lost 9 bases and the V segment lost 6 bases, leaving 11 bases of the junction unmatched. The CDR3 protein is CASIVTGTPKAFF. CDR3 nucleotides: TGTGCCAGCATTGTGACAGGGACGCCGAAAGCTTTCTTT.

The count of this clone is one. This chain uses TRBV19 with TRBJ1-5; D not resolved. V lost 0 bases and J 3 bases, leaving 6 bases between the germline ends. This CDR3 has 14 amino acids. CDR1 is LNHDA, CDR2 SQIVND, per germline (reference sequence). The CDR3 DNA reads TGTGCCAGTAGTATAGAGGGCTCCAATCAGCCCCAGCATTTT. Translating gives CASSIEGSNQPQHF. Full variable domain (outside the CDR3, taken from reference TRBV19 and TRBJ1-5): DGGITQSPKYLFRKEGQNVTLSCEQNLNHDAMYWYRQDPGQGLRLIYYSQIVNDFQKGDIAEGYSVSREKKESFPLTVTSAQKNPTAFYLCASSIEGSNQPQHFGDGTRLSIL.

The V call is TRBV5-1, the J call TRBJ2-1, with 7 bases that match TRBD1. The CDR3 totals 15 residues. Germline CDR1 is SGHRS and CDR2 is YFSETQ. J gave up 2 bases and V 1 base, and 3 bases lay outside the gene matches. For the CDR3, the DNA is TGCGCCAGCAGCTTGACAGGGGATCCCTACAATGAGCAGTTCTTC. It yields the protein CASSLTGDPYNEQFF.

This clone was counted a few times. V is TRBV7-2 and J is TRBJ2-7; the match to TRBD2 covers 7 bases. Germline V gives CDR1 SGHTA, CDR2 FQGNSA. V lost 6 bases, J lost 2 bases, and 7 bases stayed unmatched. The CDR3 runs 14 residues. CDR3 loop: CASRPGTTTYEQYF. CDR3 bases: TGTGCCAGCAGACCCGGGACTACCACCTACGAGCAGTACTTC.